Listed below are T cell receptor beta chains from one sample, sequenced in a study of shared clonotypes between healthy human individuals. Only in-frame clones appear in the TCRdb table, and some are missing; sequencing was by immunoSEQ multiplex PCR. The table has about 120,000 clones, about 63% seen once. Sequencing input: memory CD8+ T cells sorted from blood. The receptors derive from a woman aged 25 to 39 in good health. The CDR3 runs from the conserved cysteine through the conserved F or W. The order of the fields is J gene, V gene, D gene, clone size, CDR3 DNA, CDR3 protein. A D gene is named only where the DNA matches it firmly. The size entry is marked missing in some rows and otherwise reads once, few, many or a size class.

j_call: TRBJ2-5; v_call: TRBV9; d_call: NA; clone_size: medium-sized; cdr3_nt: TGTGCCAGCAGCGTAGTGTTAGGAGAGACCCAGTACTTC; cdr3_aa: CASSVVLGETQYF
j_call: TRBJ2-7; v_call: TRBV6-1; d_call: TRBD1; clone_size: few; cdr3_nt: TGTGCCAGCAGTGAAGCGTCAGGGGGCACCTACGAGCAGTACTTC; cdr3_aa: CASSEASGGTYEQYF
j_call: TRBJ2-7; v_call: TRBV27; d_call: TRBD2; clone_size: NA; cdr3_nt: TGTGCCAGCAGTTCCCCTCGAGCGGGAGTCCACTACGAGCAGTACTTC; cdr3_aa: CASSSPRAGVHYEQYF
j_call: TRBJ2-1; v_call: TRBV19; d_call: NA; clone_size: NA; cdr3_nt: TGTGCCACCAGAAAGTTGACAACCTCGTACAATGAGCAGTTCTTC; cdr3_aa: CATRKLTTSYNEQFF
j_call: TRBJ2-3; v_call: TRBV2; d_call: NA; clone_size: NA; cdr3_nt: TGTGCCAGCCCCCCTCCCCGGGACACCACAGATACGCAGTATTTT; cdr3_aa: CASPPPRDTTDTQYF
j_call: TRBJ2-5; v_call: TRBV27; d_call: TRBD1; clone_size: NA; cdr3_nt: TGTGCCAGCAGTCCGACAGGGTACGAGACCCAGTACTTC; cdr3_aa: CASSPTGYETQYF
j_call: TRBJ2-2; v_call: TRBV7-9; d_call: NA; clone_size: NA; cdr3_nt: TGTGCCAGCAGCCGCAGGCTAGACACCGGGGAGCTGTTTTTT; cdr3_aa: CASSRRLDTGELFF
j_call: TRBJ1-2; v_call: TRBV27; d_call: NA; clone_size: NA; cdr3_nt: TGTGCCAGCAGTTTAGAGGGTGCGAATGGCTACACCTTC; cdr3_aa: CASSLEGANGYTF
j_call: TRBJ2-7; v_call: TRBV19; d_call: NA; clone_size: once; cdr3_nt: TGTGCCAGTAGTGTTAGCGGAAGGCTCTTCACCTACGAGCAGTACTTC; cdr3_aa: CASSVSGRLFTYEQYF
j_call: TRBJ1-4; v_call: TRBV6-5; d_call: TRBD1; clone_size: NA; cdr3_nt: TGTGCCAGCAGTTCCGCCGGGACAGGGGTTGAAAAACTGTTTTTT; cdr3_aa: CASSSAGTGVEKLFF
j_call: TRBJ2-7; v_call: TRBV4-2; d_call: TRBD1; clone_size: many; cdr3_nt: TGTGCCAGCAGCCAAGAGCGCGGGACAGGGGGCTACGAGCAGTACTTC; cdr3_aa: CASSQERGTGGYEQYF
j_call: TRBJ2-5; v_call: TRBV18; d_call: NA; clone_size: NA; cdr3_nt: TGTGCCAGCTCACCACGAAGAAAGCAAGAGACCCAGTACTTC; cdr3_aa: CASSPRRKQETQYF
j_call: TRBJ2-7; v_call: TRBV5-1; d_call: NA; clone_size: NA; cdr3_nt: TGCGCCAGCAGCTCAGTGGACTGGCACTCCTACGAGCAGTACTTC; cdr3_aa: CASSSVDWHSYEQYF
j_call: TRBJ2-3; v_call: TRBV11-2; d_call: TRBD2; clone_size: NA; cdr3_nt: TGTGCCAGCAGCCCCCGAGCGGGAGTGAAGACAGATACGCAGTATTTT; cdr3_aa: CASSPRAGVKTDTQYF
j_call: TRBJ2-1; v_call: TRBV19; d_call: NA; clone_size: NA; cdr3_nt: TGTGCCAGTAGTATGAAAGCCCACTATGTCAACAATGAGCAGTTCTTC; cdr3_aa: CASSMKAHYVNNEQFF
j_call: TRBJ1-3; v_call: TRBV28; d_call: TRBD1; clone_size: NA; cdr3_nt: TGTGCCAGCAGTACCTGGGACAGGGGACACTCTGGAAACACCATATATTTT; cdr3_aa: CASSTWDRGHSGNTIYF
j_call: TRBJ2-7; v_call: TRBV5-1; d_call: NA; clone_size: NA; cdr3_nt: TGCGCCAGCAGCTTGAGGGACTCAAAGGACGAGCAGTACTTC; cdr3_aa: CASSLRDSKDEQYF
j_call: TRBJ2-7; v_call: TRBV9; d_call: NA; clone_size: NA; cdr3_nt: TGTGCCAGCAGCGTAGGAGGAGCTGACGAATACGAGCAGTACTTC; cdr3_aa: CASSVGGADEYEQYF
j_call: TRBJ2-2; v_call: TRBV6-5; d_call: TRBD1; clone_size: NA; cdr3_nt: TGTGCCAGCAGTTACGGGACAGGGGACACCGGGGAGCTGTTTTTT; cdr3_aa: CASSYGTGDTGELFF
j_call: TRBJ2-7; v_call: TRBV2; d_call: NA; clone_size: NA; cdr3_nt: TGTGCCAGCAGTGAAAGGTCAGCTAGCTCCTACGAGCAGTACTTC; cdr3_aa: CASSERSASSYEQYF
j_call: TRBJ2-7; v_call: TRBV19; d_call: NA; clone_size: once; cdr3_nt: TGTGCCAGTAGTATTTGGCTCAACCAGGACGGCCACGAGCAGTACTTC; cdr3_aa: CASSIWLNQDGHEQYF
j_call: TRBJ2-1; v_call: TRBV7-2; d_call: TRBD2; clone_size: few; cdr3_nt: TGTGCCAGCAGCTTAACGGGACTAGGCTACAATGAGCAGTTCTTC; cdr3_aa: CASSLTGLGYNEQFF
j_call: TRBJ2-7; v_call: TRBV5-1; d_call: TRBD1; clone_size: few; cdr3_nt: TGCGCCAGCAGCTGGACAGGGGGCGCTTCCTACGAGCAGTACTTC; cdr3_aa: CASSWTGGASYEQYF
j_call: TRBJ2-7; v_call: TRBV6-1; d_call: NA; clone_size: many; cdr3_nt: TGTGCCAGCAGCGTCATGGACAGATCCTACGAGCAGTACTTC; cdr3_aa: CASSVMDRSYEQYF
j_call: TRBJ1-5; v_call: TRBV6-1; d_call: NA; clone_size: NA; cdr3_nt: TGTGCCAGCAGCAACACAGAGAATCAGCCCCAGCATTTT; cdr3_aa: CASSNTENQPQHF
j_call: TRBJ2-7; v_call: TRBV6-1; d_call: TRBD1; clone_size: NA; cdr3_nt: TGTGCCAGCATTCATGGCAGGACAGGGCGGTTGGAGCAGTACTTC; cdr3_aa: CASIHGRTGRLEQYF
j_call: TRBJ1-2; v_call: TRBV10-1; d_call: NA; clone_size: once; cdr3_nt: TGCGCCAGCAGTGATTTGAACTATGGCTACACCTTC; cdr3_aa: CASSDLNYGYTF
j_call: TRBJ2-7; v_call: TRBV5-1; d_call: NA; clone_size: NA; cdr3_nt: TGCGCCAGCAGCTTGGGGGTCATCCACTACGAGCAGTACTTC; cdr3_aa: CASSLGVIHYEQYF
j_call: TRBJ2-7; v_call: TRBV5-1; d_call: TRBD1; clone_size: NA; cdr3_nt: TGCGCCAGCAGCTTGGATTTCGGGACAGGGGTCCACGAGCAGTACTTC; cdr3_aa: CASSLDFGTGVHEQYF
j_call: TRBJ2-3; v_call: TRBV27; d_call: NA; clone_size: NA; cdr3_nt: TGTGCCAGCAGCACTGTCCTAGCGACCGGGTGGAATACGCAGTATTTT; cdr3_aa: CASSTVLATGWNTQYF
j_call: TRBJ2-7; v_call: TRBV7-2; d_call: NA; clone_size: NA; cdr3_nt: TGTGCCAGCAGCTTACGTGACATAGTCTACGAGCAGTACTTC; cdr3_aa: CASSLRDIVYEQYF
j_call: TRBJ2-3; v_call: TRBV4-1; d_call: TRBD1; clone_size: NA; cdr3_nt: TGCGCCAGCAGCCAAGAAAGATCCGGGACAGGGGGTACAGATACGCAGTATTTT; cdr3_aa: CASSQERSGTGGTDTQYF
j_call: TRBJ2-3; v_call: TRBV27; d_call: TRBD1; clone_size: once; cdr3_nt: TGTGCCAGCAGTTTAGGGACAGGGGTTATAGATACGCAGTATTTT; cdr3_aa: CASSLGTGVIDTQYF
j_call: TRBJ1-1; v_call: TRBV27; d_call: NA; clone_size: NA; cdr3_nt: TGTGCCAGCAGTTTGGTTAAGGGAATGGTCGGCAGGGAAGCTTTCTTT; cdr3_aa: CASSLVKGMVGREAFF
j_call: TRBJ1-4; v_call: TRBV27; d_call: NA; clone_size: NA; cdr3_nt: TGTGCCAGCAGCCAACAGGGTAGTAGGGAAAAACTGTTTTTT; cdr3_aa: CASSQQGSREKLFF
j_call: TRBJ2-7; v_call: TRBV28; d_call: TRBD2; clone_size: NA; cdr3_nt: TGTGCCAGCATCCCCTCGGGGACTAGCGGTGGCGAGCAGTACTTC; cdr3_aa: CASIPSGTSGGEQYF
j_call: TRBJ1-1; v_call: TRBV2; d_call: NA; clone_size: NA; cdr3_nt: TGTGCCAGCAGTGAAATTTTAACAACTGAAGCTTTCTTT; cdr3_aa: CASSEILTTEAFF
j_call: TRBJ2-5; v_call: TRBV6-1; d_call: NA; clone_size: NA; cdr3_nt: TGTGCCAGCACCCCCAGCGCCCCTCAGGGGGAGACCCAGTACTTC; cdr3_aa: CASTPSAPQGETQYF
j_call: TRBJ2-7; v_call: TRBV11-2; d_call: NA; clone_size: NA; cdr3_nt: TGTGCCAGCAGCTTAGGTACAGGGACCTACGAGCAGTACTTC; cdr3_aa: CASSLGTGTYEQYF
j_call: TRBJ2-1; v_call: TRBV6-5; d_call: NA; clone_size: NA; cdr3_nt: TGTGCCAGCTCCCGAGGGGAGTTTAGCGGTGAGCAGTTCTTC; cdr3_aa: CASSRGEFSGEQFF
j_call: TRBJ2-7; v_call: TRBV7-6; d_call: NA; clone_size: NA; cdr3_nt: TGTGCCAGCAGCTCCTGGACGGGCGCCTACGAGCAGTACTTC; cdr3_aa: CASSSWTGAYEQYF
j_call: TRBJ2-7; v_call: TRBV2; d_call: NA; clone_size: NA; cdr3_nt: TGTGCCAGCAGCTCGTCCAGTGGAGGCCCCTACGAGCAGTACTTC; cdr3_aa: CASSSSSGGPYEQYF
j_call: TRBJ2-5; v_call: TRBV7-9; d_call: NA; clone_size: NA; cdr3_nt: TGTGCCAGCAGCCGATTACTAGGACAGCAAGAGACCCAGTACTTC; cdr3_aa: CASSRLLGQQETQYF
j_call: TRBJ1-1; v_call: TRBV19; d_call: NA; clone_size: NA; cdr3_nt: TGTGCCAGTAGTATATCACAGATCATGAACACTGAAGCTTTCTTT; cdr3_aa: CASSISQIMNTEAFF
j_call: TRBJ2-1; v_call: TRBV28; d_call: NA; clone_size: NA; cdr3_nt: TGTGCCAGCAGTTTCCCTAATGAGCAGTTCTTC; cdr3_aa: CASSFPNEQFF
j_call: TRBJ2-5; v_call: TRBV28; d_call: NA; clone_size: NA; cdr3_nt: TGTGCCAGCAGCTGGGAGACCCAGTACTTC; cdr3_aa: CASSWETQYF
j_call: TRBJ2-7; v_call: TRBV2; d_call: NA; clone_size: NA; cdr3_nt: TGTGCCAGCACCTACCAGGAGGTTTCCTACGAGCAGTACTTC; cdr3_aa: CASTYQEVSYEQYF
j_call: TRBJ2-7; v_call: TRBV25-1; d_call: NA; clone_size: few; cdr3_nt: TGTGCCAGCAGTGACCAGGACACCTCCTACGAGCAGTACTTC; cdr3_aa: CASSDQDTSYEQYF
j_call: TRBJ1-2; v_call: TRBV27; d_call: NA; clone_size: few; cdr3_nt: TGTGCCAGCAGTATACAGGGAGGGTATGGCTACACCTTC; cdr3_aa: CASSIQGGYGYTF
j_call: TRBJ2-1; v_call: TRBV2; d_call: TRBD2; clone_size: few; cdr3_nt: TGTGCCAGCAGTGAAGTGCGGGACTACGAACAGTACAATGAGCAGTTCTTC; cdr3_aa: CASSEVRDYEQYNEQFF
j_call: TRBJ2-7; v_call: TRBV28; d_call: NA; clone_size: NA; cdr3_nt: TGTGCCAGCGGGACCAACGGTTTTTTCTCCTACGAGCAGTACTTC; cdr3_aa: CASGTNGFFSYEQYF
j_call: TRBJ2-5; v_call: TRBV9; d_call: TRBD2; clone_size: once; cdr3_nt: TGTGCCAGCAGCCCCGGGGGGAGCCAAGAGACCCAGTACTTC; cdr3_aa: CASSPGGSQETQYF
j_call: TRBJ2-7; v_call: TRBV25-1; d_call: NA; clone_size: many; cdr3_nt: TGTGCCAGCAGTGGCCCCTCGGACGAGCAGTACTTC; cdr3_aa: CASSGPSDEQYF
j_call: TRBJ2-2; v_call: TRBV29-1; d_call: NA; clone_size: NA; cdr3_nt: TGCAGCGTCAACATAGGGACTTACACCGGGGAGCTGTTTTTT; cdr3_aa: CSVNIGTYTGELFF
j_call: TRBJ2-5; v_call: TRBV5-6; d_call: NA; clone_size: NA; cdr3_nt: TGTGCCAGCAGCAGAACCCACCAAGAGACCCAGTACTTC; cdr3_aa: CASSRTHQETQYF
j_call: TRBJ1-3; v_call: TRBV6-1; d_call: NA; clone_size: NA; cdr3_nt: TGTGCCAGCAGTGAAATGGGGCCGTACTCTGGAAACACCATATATTTT; cdr3_aa: CASSEMGPYSGNTIYF
j_call: TRBJ1-1; v_call: TRBV27; d_call: NA; clone_size: NA; cdr3_nt: TGTGCCAGCAGTCCCGTGTACGGAAACACTGAAGCTTTCTTT; cdr3_aa: CASSPVYGNTEAFF